What follows is one TCR beta chain and its context. Its antigen is not identified. Single cDNA molecules in the library carried unique molecular identifiers attached during preparation. Using its own MiXCR run on the RACE reads, TCRdb lists one record per CDR3 protein. Of fewer than 95,000 distinct CDR3 sequences in the sample, about 10% were seen once. Indicated time point: patch test 1, 2 weeks after DPC sensitization. Treatment indicated: therapeutic diphenylcyclopropenone sensitization with weekly scalp DPC. These data are taken from a study of human T cells and chemical hapten exposure. Broader study findings: Among expanded TCRs, significantly more large CDR3 similarity clusters formed than among controls.

In germline, CDR1 is SEHNR, CDR2 FQNEAQ (reference sequence). The CDR3 totals 14 residues. Trimming left V 1 base short and J 2 bases short, with 7 bases between. The sequencing used whole blood, collected in connection with sensitization to the hapten diphenylcyclopropenone (DPC). The TCR comes from a man aged 40-49 years with alopecia areata. Some clones in this sample may be carry-over from other donors' samples. The rearrangement links TRBV7-9 to TRBJ2-3; no definite D call. CDR3 sequence: CASSLDTATDTQYF. CDR3 nucleotides: TGTGCCAGCAGCTTAGATACGGCCACAGATACGCAGTATTTT. Looking up the rest from reference TRBV7-9 and TRBJ2-3 gives the full variable domain: DTGVSQNPRHKITKRGQNVTFRCDPISEHNRLYWYRQTLGQGPEFLTYFQNEAQLEKSRLLSDRFSAERPKGSFSTLEIQRTEQGDSAMYLCASSLDTATDTQYFGPGTRLTVL.